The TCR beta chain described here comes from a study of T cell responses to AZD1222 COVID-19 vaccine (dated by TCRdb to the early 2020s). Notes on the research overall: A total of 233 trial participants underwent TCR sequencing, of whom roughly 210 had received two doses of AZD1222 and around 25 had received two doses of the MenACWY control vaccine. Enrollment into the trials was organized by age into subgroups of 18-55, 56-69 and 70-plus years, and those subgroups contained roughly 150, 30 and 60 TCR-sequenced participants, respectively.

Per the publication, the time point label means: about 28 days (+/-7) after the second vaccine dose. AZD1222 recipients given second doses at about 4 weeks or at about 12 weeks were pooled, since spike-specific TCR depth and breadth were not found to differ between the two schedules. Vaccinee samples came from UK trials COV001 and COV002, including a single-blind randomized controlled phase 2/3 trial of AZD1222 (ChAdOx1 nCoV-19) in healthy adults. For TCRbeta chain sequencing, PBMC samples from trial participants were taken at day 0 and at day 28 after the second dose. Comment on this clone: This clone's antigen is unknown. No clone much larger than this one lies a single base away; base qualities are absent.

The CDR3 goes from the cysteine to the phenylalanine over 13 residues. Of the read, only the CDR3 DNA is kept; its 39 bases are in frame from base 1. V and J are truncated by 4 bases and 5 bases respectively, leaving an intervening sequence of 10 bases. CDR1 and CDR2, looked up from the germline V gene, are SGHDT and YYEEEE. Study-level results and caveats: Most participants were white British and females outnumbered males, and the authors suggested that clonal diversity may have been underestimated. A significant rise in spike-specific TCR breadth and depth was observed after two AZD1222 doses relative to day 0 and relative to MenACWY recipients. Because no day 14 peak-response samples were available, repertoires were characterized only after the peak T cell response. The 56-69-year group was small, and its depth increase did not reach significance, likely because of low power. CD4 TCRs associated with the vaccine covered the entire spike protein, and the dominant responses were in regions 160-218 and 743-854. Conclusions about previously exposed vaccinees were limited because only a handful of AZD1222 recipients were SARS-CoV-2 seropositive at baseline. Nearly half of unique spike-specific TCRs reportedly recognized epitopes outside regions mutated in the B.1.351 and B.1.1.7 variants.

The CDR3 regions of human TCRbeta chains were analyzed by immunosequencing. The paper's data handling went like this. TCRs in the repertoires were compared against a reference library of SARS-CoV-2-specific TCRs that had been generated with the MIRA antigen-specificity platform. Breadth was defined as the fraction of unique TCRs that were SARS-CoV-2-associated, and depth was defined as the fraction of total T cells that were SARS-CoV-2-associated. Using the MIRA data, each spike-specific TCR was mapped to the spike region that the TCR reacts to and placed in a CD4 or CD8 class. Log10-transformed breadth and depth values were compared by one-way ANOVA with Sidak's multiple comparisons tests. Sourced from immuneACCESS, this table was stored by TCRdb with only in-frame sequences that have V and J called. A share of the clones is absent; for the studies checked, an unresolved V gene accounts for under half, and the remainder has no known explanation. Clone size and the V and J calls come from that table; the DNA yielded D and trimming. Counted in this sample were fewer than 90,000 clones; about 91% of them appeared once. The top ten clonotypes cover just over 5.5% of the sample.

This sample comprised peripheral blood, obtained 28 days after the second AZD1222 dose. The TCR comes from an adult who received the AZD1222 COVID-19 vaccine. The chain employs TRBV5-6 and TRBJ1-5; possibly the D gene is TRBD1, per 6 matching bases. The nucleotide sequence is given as TGTGCCAGCAGCCAGGGGCGCCATCAGCCCCAGCATTTT. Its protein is CASSQGRHQPQHF.